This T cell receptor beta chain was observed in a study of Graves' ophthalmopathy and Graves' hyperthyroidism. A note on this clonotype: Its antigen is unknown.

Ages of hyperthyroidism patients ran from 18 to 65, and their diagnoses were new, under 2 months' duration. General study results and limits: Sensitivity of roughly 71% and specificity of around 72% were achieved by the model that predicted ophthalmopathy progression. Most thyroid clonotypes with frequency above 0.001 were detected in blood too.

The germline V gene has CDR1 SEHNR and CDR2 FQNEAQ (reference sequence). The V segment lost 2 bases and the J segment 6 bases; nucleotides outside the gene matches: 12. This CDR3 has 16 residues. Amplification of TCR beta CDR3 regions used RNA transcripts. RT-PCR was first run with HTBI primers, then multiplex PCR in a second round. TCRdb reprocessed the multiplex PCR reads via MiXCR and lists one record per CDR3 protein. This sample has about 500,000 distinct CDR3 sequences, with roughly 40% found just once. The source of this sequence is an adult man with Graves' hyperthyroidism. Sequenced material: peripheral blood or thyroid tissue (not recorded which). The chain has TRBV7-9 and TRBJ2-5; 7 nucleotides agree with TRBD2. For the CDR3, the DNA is TGTGCCAGCAGCTTAAAAGGAGTGAGCGGGACCCAGACCCAGTACTTC. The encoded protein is CASSLKGVSGTQTQYF.